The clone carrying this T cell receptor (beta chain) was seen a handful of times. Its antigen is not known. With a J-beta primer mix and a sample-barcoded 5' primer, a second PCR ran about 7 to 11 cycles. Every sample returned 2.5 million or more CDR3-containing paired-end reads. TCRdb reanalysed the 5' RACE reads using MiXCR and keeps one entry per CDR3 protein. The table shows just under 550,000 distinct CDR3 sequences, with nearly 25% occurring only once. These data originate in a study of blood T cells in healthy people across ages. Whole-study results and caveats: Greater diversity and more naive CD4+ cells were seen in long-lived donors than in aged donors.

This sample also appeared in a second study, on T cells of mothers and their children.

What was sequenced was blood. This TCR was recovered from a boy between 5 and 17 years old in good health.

CDR3 coding DNA: TGCAGTGCTAGAACGGTAGCGGGATCGGTCATTCAGTACTTC. Its protein is CSARTVAGSVIQYF. V usage is TRBV20-1 and J usage is TRBJ2-4; TRBD2 matches 8 bases. The germline V gene encodes CDR1 DFQATT and CDR2 SNEGSKA (reference sequence). Trimming took 2 bases from V and 9 from J; bases not matched to a gene: 9. The CDR3 totals 14 residues.